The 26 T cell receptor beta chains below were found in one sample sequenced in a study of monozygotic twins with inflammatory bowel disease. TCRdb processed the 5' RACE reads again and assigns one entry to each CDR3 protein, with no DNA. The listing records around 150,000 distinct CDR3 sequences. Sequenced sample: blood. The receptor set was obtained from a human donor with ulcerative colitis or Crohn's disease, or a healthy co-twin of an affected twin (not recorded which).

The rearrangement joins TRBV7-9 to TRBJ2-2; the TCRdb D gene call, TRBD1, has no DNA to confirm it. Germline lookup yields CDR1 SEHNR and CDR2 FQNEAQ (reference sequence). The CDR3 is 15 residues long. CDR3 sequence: CASRLSGQGTGELFF. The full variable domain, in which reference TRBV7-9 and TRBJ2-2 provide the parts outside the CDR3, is DTGVSQNPRHKITKRGQNVTFRCDPISEHNRLYWYRQTLGQGPEFLTYFQNEAQLEKSRLLSDRFSAERPKGSFSTLEIQRTEQGDSAMYLCASRLSGQGTGELFFGEGSRLTVL.

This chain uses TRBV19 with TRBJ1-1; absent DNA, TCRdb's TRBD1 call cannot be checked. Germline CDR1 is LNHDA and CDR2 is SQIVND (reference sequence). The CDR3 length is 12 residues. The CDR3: CASSPRGAVAFF.

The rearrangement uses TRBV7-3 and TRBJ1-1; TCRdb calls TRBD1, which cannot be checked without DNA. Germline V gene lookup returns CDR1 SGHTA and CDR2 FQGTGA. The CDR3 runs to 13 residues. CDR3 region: CAGGEGEYTEAFF.

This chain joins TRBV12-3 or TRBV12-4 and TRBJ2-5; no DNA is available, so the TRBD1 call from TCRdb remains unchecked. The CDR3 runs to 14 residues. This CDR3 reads CASSFRGGQETQYF.

CDR3 residues: CATMDRGPGSNQPQHF. The chain carries TRBV10-3 and TRBJ1-5; there is no DNA to check the TCRdb D call of TRBD1. Germline V lookup: CDR1 ENHRY, CDR2 SYGVKD. CDR3 length equals 16 residues.

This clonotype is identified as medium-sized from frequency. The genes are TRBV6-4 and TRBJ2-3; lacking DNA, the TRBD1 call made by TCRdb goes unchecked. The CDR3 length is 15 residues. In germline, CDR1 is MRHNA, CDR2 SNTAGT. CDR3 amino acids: CASSDSGTGGDTQYF.

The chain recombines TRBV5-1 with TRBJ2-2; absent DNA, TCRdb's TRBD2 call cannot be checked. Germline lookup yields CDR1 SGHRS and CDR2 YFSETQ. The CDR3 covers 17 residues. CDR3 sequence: CASSLAPSSGGTGELFF.

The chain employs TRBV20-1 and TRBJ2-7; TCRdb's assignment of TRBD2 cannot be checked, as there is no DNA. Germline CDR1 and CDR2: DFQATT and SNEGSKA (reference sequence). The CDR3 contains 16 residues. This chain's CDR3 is CSAMGLAGQTSYEQYF.

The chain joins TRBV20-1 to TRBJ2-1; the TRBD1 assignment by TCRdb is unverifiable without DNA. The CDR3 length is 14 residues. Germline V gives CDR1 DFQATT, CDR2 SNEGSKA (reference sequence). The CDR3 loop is CSARPPGSYNEQFF.

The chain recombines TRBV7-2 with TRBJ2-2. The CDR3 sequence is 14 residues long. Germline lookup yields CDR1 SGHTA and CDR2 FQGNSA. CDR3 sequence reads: CASSPITNTGELFF.

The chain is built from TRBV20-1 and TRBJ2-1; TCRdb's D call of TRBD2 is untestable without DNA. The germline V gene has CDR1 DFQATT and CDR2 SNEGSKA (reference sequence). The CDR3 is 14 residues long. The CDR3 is CRARTSGRVIEQFF.

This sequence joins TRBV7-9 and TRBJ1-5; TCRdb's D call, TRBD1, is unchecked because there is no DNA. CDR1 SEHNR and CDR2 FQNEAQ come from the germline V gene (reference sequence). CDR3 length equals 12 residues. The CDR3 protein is CASSPGQQPQHF.

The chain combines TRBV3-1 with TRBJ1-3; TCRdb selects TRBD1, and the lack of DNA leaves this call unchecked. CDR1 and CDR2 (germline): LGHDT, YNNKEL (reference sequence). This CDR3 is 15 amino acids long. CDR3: CASSPAGHSGNTIYF.

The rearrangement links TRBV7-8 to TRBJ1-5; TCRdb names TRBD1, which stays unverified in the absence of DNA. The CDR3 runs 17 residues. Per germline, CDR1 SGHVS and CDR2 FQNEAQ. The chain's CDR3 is CASSLGIGGREGQPQHF.

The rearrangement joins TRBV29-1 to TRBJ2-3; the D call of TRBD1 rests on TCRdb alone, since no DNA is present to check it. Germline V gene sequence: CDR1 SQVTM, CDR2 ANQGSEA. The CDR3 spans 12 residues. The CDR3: CSVERGSDTQYF.

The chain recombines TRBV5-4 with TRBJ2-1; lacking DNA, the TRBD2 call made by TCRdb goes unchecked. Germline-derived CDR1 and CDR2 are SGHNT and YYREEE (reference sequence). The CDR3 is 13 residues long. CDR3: CASSLAESHEQFF. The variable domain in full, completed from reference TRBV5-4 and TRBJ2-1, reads ETGVTQSPTHLIKTRGQQVTLRCSSQSGHNTVSWYQQALGQGPQFIFQYYREEENGRGNFPPRFSGLQFPNYSSELNVNALELDDSALYLCASSLAESHEQFFGPGTRLTVL.

Here the CDR3 reads CASSPRGSGLEQYF. V gene TRBV5-1 combines with J gene TRBJ2-7; TCRdb indicates TRBD2, and absent DNA this call remains unverified. Germline values: CDR1 SGHRS, CDR2 YFSETQ. The CDR3 has 14 amino acids.

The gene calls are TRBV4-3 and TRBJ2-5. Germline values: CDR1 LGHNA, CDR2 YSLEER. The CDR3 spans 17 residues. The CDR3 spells CASSQISGGNAQETQYF.

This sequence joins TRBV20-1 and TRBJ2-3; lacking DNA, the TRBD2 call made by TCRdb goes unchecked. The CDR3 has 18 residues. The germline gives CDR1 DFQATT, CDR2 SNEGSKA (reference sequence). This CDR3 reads CSASLVTTSGGATDTQYF.

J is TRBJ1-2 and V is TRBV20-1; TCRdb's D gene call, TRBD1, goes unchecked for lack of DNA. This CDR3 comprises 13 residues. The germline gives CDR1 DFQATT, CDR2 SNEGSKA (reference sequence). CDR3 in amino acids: CSAKDRPYYGYTF.

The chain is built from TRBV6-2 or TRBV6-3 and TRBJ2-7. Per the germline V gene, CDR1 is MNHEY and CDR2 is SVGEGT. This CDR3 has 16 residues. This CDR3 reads CASSPRHRLSSYEQYF.

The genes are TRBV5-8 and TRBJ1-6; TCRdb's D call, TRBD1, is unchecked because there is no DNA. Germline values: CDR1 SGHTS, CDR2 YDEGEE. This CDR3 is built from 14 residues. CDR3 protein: CASSATGLESPLHF.

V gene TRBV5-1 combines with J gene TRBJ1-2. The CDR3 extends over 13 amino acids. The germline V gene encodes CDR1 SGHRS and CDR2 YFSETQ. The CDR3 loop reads CASSVNGYYGYTF.

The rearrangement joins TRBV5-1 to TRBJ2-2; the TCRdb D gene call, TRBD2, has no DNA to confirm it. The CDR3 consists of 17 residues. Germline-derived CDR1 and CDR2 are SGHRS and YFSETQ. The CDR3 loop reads CASSPSLAGDNTGELFF.

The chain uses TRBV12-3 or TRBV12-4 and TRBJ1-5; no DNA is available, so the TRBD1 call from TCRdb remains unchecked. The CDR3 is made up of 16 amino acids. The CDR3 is CASRLGQPYSNQPQHF.

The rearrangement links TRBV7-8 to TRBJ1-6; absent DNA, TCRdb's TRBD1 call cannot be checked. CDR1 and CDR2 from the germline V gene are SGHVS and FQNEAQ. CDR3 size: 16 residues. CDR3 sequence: CASSLVRGSGNSPLHF.